The clone carrying this T cell receptor (beta chain) occurred many times. Unmatched junction bases numbered 10, after V lost 6 bases and J lost 8 bases. Germline values: CDR1 SGHTA, CDR2 FQGNSA. The CDR3 has 15 amino acids. The sample comes from a study of neurological immune-mediated disorders. TCRdb processed the 5' RACE reads anew with MiXCR; each CDR3 protein has one entry. Among fewer than 45,000 distinct CDR3 sequences, about 6.9% were seen once, and the ten largest hold about 0.57%. The receptor comes from a woman aged 40 to 50 in good health. Sequenced input: CD4+ T cells from blood. The chain couples TRBV7-2 to TRBJ2-2, with TRBD1 identical over 9 bases. The DNA of the CDR3 is TGTGCCAGCAGTCGGGACAGGGTTTTATCGGGGGAGCTGTTTTTT. This gives the protein CASSRDRVLSGELFF. The full variable domain, its missing parts supplied by reference TRBV7-2 and TRBJ2-2, is GAGVSQSPSNKVTEKGKDVELRCDPISGHTALYWYRQSLGQGLEFLIYFQGNSAPDKSGLPSDRFSAERTGGSVSTLTIQRTQQEDSAVYLCASSRDRVLSGELFFGEGSRLTVL.